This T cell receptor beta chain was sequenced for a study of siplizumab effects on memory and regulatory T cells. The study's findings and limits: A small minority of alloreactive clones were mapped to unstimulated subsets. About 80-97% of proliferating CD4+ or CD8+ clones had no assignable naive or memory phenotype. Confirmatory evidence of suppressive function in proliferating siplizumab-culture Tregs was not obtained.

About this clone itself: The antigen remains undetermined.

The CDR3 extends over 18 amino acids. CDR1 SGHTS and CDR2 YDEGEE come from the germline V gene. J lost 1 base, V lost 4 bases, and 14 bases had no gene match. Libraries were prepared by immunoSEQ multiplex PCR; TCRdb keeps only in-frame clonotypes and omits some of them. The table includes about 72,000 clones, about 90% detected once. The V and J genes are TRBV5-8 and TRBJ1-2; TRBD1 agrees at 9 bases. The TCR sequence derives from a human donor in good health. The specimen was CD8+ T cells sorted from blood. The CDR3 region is CASSQIRDRESINYGYTF. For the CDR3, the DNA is TGTGCCAGCAGCCAGATACGGGACAGGGAATCTATTAACTATGGCTACACCTTC.